A single sample gave rise to the 2 T cell receptor beta chains below, sequenced in a study of PD-1 blockade in classical Hodgkin lymphoma (dated by TCRdb to about 2020). The library relied on the immunoSEQ multiplex PCR assay. TCRdb limited this immuneACCESS table to in-frame rearrangements with V and J called. A share of clones is missing; checked studies link under half to unresolved V genes, and the rest is unexplained. The sample contains 40,000 to 45,000 clones, around 80% of them found a single time. Roughly 12% of the sample rests with the top ten. The time point label, read with the paper, signifies: cycle 1 day 1 (C1D1), immediately before nivolumab initiation. Every trial patient had relapsed following autologous stem cell transplantation, and prior brentuximab vedotin exposure was what differed among cohorts A, B and C. Sequenced here: peripheral blood mononuclear cells (PBMCs), sampled at baseline. The receptors stem from a human donor with classical Hodgkin lymphoma.

The chain couples TRBV7-8 to TRBJ2-1; D is undetermined. The CDR3 runs to 15 residues. CDR1 and CDR2 from the germline V gene are SGHVS and FQNEAQ. The V and J ends lost 10 bases and 0 bases respectively, with 16 bases between them. The CDR3 DNA follows: TGTGCCACCTCTCCGGGTCTAAGCTCCTACAATGAGCAGTTCTTC. This codes for CATSPGLSSYNEQFF.

The V and J genes are TRBV27 and TRBJ2-7; 7 bases map to TRBD2. J gave up 5 bases and V 3 bases, and 4 bases lay outside the gene matches. From germline, CDR1 is MNHEY and CDR2 SMNVEV (reference sequence). The CDR3 spans 13 residues. The CDR3 region is CASSFGEGNEQYF. The CDR3 coding sequence is TGTGCCAGCAGTTTTGGGGAGGGGAACGAGCAGTACTTC.